This T cell receptor (beta chain) was sequenced during a study of tumor-infiltrating lymphocytes in primary liver carcinoma. Study-level points and caveats: The study found a significantly higher top-250-clone fraction in tumors than in blood (p = 0.039). Pairs of tumor regions overlapped more than tumor-adjacent and tumor-blood pairs did.

It was unsorted whole blood that yielded blood RNA, and germline DNA was also extracted. A remark on this clonotype: Its antigen is unidentified.

A primer matching the constant region was used to make TCR beta cDNA from around 550 ng of total RNA. Three nested multiplex PCR rounds of slightly modified ARM-PCR generated TCR beta libraries. Investigators reported that the first two PCR rounds, at 10 cycles each, used TRBV1-TRBV30 forward primers with a C-beta reverse primer. TCRdb re-analysed the multiplex PCR reads in MiXCR, keeping a single row per CDR3 protein. Of about 310,000 distinct CDR3 sequences listed, around three fifths are singletons. The CDR3 contains 19 residues. J lost 4 bases, V lost 3 bases, and 18 bases had no gene match. The receptor was derived from a woman in her 30s with primary liver carcinoma and hepatitis B virus infection. The sample comprised peripheral blood. The V gene is TRBV12-3 or TRBV12-4, the J gene TRBJ2-1, with 7 positions matching TRBD1. The CDR3 sequence is CASSLREIRDSNGYNEQFF. In nucleotides, the CDR3 is TGTGCCAGCAGTTTGAGGGAGATTCGGGACAGTAATGGGTACAATGAGCAGTTCTTC.